The sequence of this TCR beta chain was determined in a study of shared clonotypes between healthy human individuals. Points from the study as a whole: Clonotypes shared by all four sorted-subset donors had higher generation probabilities than non-shared clonotypes.

Germline V lookup: CDR1 SGHTA, CDR2 FQGNSA. CDR3 length: 14 residues. V was cut by 5 bases and J by 2 bases, with 13 bases left in between. Note on this clone: Its antigen is not known.

The assay used deep level. Genomic DNA of each subset was evenly split across several immunoSEQ plates. Profiled with immunoSEQ multiplex PCR; TCRdb holds only in-frame clones, not every one. This sample has over a million clones; approximately 76% occur once, and the top ten carry 1.4% to 1.5%. The sequenced sample was memory CD4+ T cells sorted from blood. Noted subset: CD45RA-negative fraction. This chain uses TRBV7-2 with TRBJ2-7; D remains ambiguous. The receptor comes from a man younger than 30 in good health. The CDR3 is CASSLTGSPYEQYF. CDR3 DNA sequence: TGTGCCAGCAGCCTAACCGGGTCCCCCTACGAGCAGTACTTC. Based on the CDR3 plus reference TRBV7-2 and TRBJ2-7, the full variable domain is GAGVSQSPSNKVTEKGKDVELRCDPISGHTALYWYRQSLGQGLEFLIYFQGNSAPDKSGLPSDRFSAERTGGSVSTLTIQRTQQEDSAVYLCASSLTGSPYEQYFGPGTRLTVT.